The 20 T cell receptor beta chains presented below share a single source sample, sequenced in a study of shared clonotypes between healthy human individuals. TCRdb's copy holds only in-frame clones and misses some; the assay was immunoSEQ multiplex PCR. In the table there are 2 million to 2.5 million clones, about 93% of which are singletons. CD45RO-negative, CCR7-positively selected cells formed the naive CD8 fraction, excluding terminally differentiated effector memory CD45RA+ cells. Source material: naive CD8+ T cells from PBMCs. All receptors come from a young man in good health. Some clones in this sample may be carry-over from other donors' samples.

With regard to this clone: The sample has other DNA sequences that encode this CDR3 too. The chain uses TRBV5-6 and TRBJ2-1; no firm D call. Germline V CDR1 and CDR2: SGHDT, YYEEEE. V was shortened by 2 bases and J by 5 bases, with 11 bases between the two germline ends. The CDR3 has 14 residues. CDR3 bases: TGTGCCAGCAGCTTAGGCGGTCCGAACAATGAGCAGTTCTTC. This encodes CASSLGGPNNEQFF.

The J gene is TRBJ2-6, the V gene TRBV9; D possibly corresponds to TRBD1 (5 bases). The ends were cut back, 1 base at V and 1 base at J, with 9 bases in the middle. CDR3 size: 16 residues. Germline values: CDR1 SGDLS, CDR2 YYNGEE. CDR3 coding DNA: TGTGCCAGCAGCGTATCAGGGCGTTCTGGGGCCAACGTCCTGACTTTC. The encoded protein is CASSVSGRSGANVLTF.

V and J are TRBV4-2 and TRBJ1-1, with D hard to call. The CDR3 runs 16 residues. CDR1 and CDR2 from the germline V gene are LGHNA and YNFKEQ. Between the trimmed V and J ends, which lost 3 bases and 0 bases, there was a span of 14 bases. CDR3 DNA: TGTGCCAGCAGCCACCAGTATACGTCGGTGAACACTGAAGCTTTCTTT. It translates to CASSHQYTSVNTEAFF.

This clone was recorded once. The CDR3 DNA is TGTGCCAGCAGCTTGACAGCGGCGGTCAGGTACGAGCAGTACTTC. Its translation is CASSLTAAVRYEQYF. The chain joins TRBV5-5 to TRBJ2-7; the D gene is possibly TRBD2 (5 bases). The CDR3 contains 15 residues. V was trimmed by 1 base and J by 4 bases, leaving 15 bases between them. Germline V gene data show CDR1 as SGHKS and CDR2 as YYEKEE (reference sequence).

The chain recombines TRBV2 with TRBJ2-5, with D tentatively TRBD2 (5 bases). From germline, CDR1 is SNHLY and CDR2 FYNNEI. Trimming pared 4 bases from V and 5 bases from J, leaving 20 bases between. This CDR3 is built from 16 residues. CDR3: CASSVVVPGKWETQYF. The CDR3 bases are TGTGCCAGCAGTGTCGTCGTTCCCGGGAAATGGGAGACCCAGTACTTC. The entire variable domain, with the rest obtained from reference TRBV2 and TRBJ2-5, is as follows: EPEVTQTPSHQVTQMGQEVILRCVPISNHLYFYWYRQILGQKVEFLVSFYNNEISEKSEIFDDQFSVERPDGSNFTLKIRSTKLEDSAMYFCASSVVVPGKWETQYFGPGTRLLVL.

In its sample, this clone was seen once. The chain joins TRBV6-1 to TRBJ2-7, with D unresolved. Germline V gives CDR1 MNHNS, CDR2 SASEGT. V was pared by 2 bases and J by 1 base, with 12 bases between. The CDR3 has 15 residues. The DNA of the CDR3 is TGTGCCAGCAGTGAAACATCCGAGACTTCCTACGAGCAGTACTTC. Protein: CASSETSETSYEQYF.

The chain employs TRBV9 and TRBJ2-3; the D call may be TRBD1 or TRBD2 (5 bases each). CDR3 length equals 15 residues. V lost 3 bases to trimming and J lost 2 bases, with 13 bases between them. Germline CDR1 and CDR2: SGDLS and YYNGEE. CDR3 loop: CASSAGPADTDTQYF. CDR3 nucleotides: TGTGCCAGCAGCGCGGGACCGGCCGACACAGATACGCAGTATTTT. Using reference TRBV9 and TRBJ2-3 for the parts outside the CDR3, the full variable domain is DSGVTQTPKHLITATGQRVTLRCSPRSGDLSVYWYQQSLDQGLQFLIQYYNGEERAKGNILERFSAQQFPDLHSELNLSSLELGDSALYFCASSAGPADTDTQYFGPGTRLTVL.

The V and J genes are TRBV7-9 and TRBJ1-3; D is unresolved. The ends were cut back, 0 bases at V and 4 bases at J, with 13 bases in the middle. This CDR3 region has 16 residues. Germline CDR1 is SEHNR and CDR2 is FQNEAQ (reference sequence). CDR3 DNA: TGTGCCAGCAGCTTAGCCGGGGTAATAGGAGGAAACACCATATATTTT. Protein product: CASSLAGVIGGNTIYF. The full variable domain, with the rest looked up from reference TRBV7-9 and TRBJ1-3, is DTGVSQNPRHKITKRGQNVTFRCDPISEHNRLYWYRQTLGQGPEFLTYFQNEAQLEKSRLLSDRFSAERPKGSFSTLEIQRTEQGDSAMYLCASSLAGVIGGNTIYFGEGSWLTVV.

The chain joins TRBV4-3 to TRBJ2-2; 7 nucleotides match TRBD2. The CDR3 extends over 19 amino acids. J was trimmed by 5 bases and V by 5 bases; bases with no gene match: 20. CDR1 LGHNA and CDR2 YSLEER come from the germline V gene. This chain's CDR3 is CASSFTFLGLPQETGELFF. DNA for the CDR3: TGCGCCAGCAGCTTCACATTCCTGGGACTACCGCAAGAAACCGGGGAGCTGTTTTTT.

The rearrangement links TRBV11-1 to TRBJ2-7; D is ambiguous. In germline, CDR1 is SGHAT, CDR2 FQDESV (reference sequence). The CDR3 runs to 14 residues. V lost 1 base to trimming and J lost 2 bases, with 9 bases between them. The CDR3 loop reads CASSLGGGAYEQYF. As DNA, the CDR3 is TGTGCCAGCAGCTTAGGAGGCGGTGCCTACGAGCAGTACTTC.

The chain joins TRBV6-6 to TRBJ1-1; 9 bases are a match to TRBD1. CDR1 and CDR2 from the germline V gene are MNHNY and SVGAGI (reference sequence). V trimming: 4 bases; J trimming: 1 base; junction bases outside the gene matches: 7. The CDR3 contains 16 residues. CDR3 DNA sequence: TGTGCCAGCAGTTGGGAGACAGGGGGGAAGAACACTGAAGCTTTCTTT. Protein sequence: CASSWETGGKNTEAFF.

The J gene is TRBJ2-7, the V gene TRBV9; 8 bases align to TRBD2. This CDR3 contains 14 residues. V was pared by 3 bases and J by 5 bases, with 7 bases of the junction left unmatched. Per the germline V gene, CDR1 is SGDLS and CDR2 is YYNGEE. CDR3 DNA: TGTGCCAGCAGCGATTCGACTAGCGACCACGAGCAGTACTTC. As protein: CASSDSTSDHEQYF.

The chain uses TRBV28 and TRBJ2-3; TRBD2 is a possible D gene (5 bases). Looked up from germline, CDR1 is MDHEN and CDR2 is SYDVKM. The length of the CDR3 is 15 residues. With 4 bases removed from V and 14 bases from J, the gap between germline ends came to 25 bases. CDR3: CASSSLSLATPRGYF. The CDR3 region has the DNA TGTGCCAGCAGTTCCCTATCCTTGGCCACTCCACGGGGGTATTTT. Looking up the rest from reference TRBV28 and TRBJ2-3 gives the full variable domain: DVKVTQSSRYLVKRTGEKVFLECVQDMDHENMFWYRQDPGLGLRLIYFSYDVKMKEKGDIPEGYSVSREKKERFSLILESASTNQTSMYLCASSSLSLATPRGYFGPGTRLTVL.

This chain links TRBV28 with TRBJ2-6; D uncertain. CDR3 length: 16 amino acids. The V end lost 7 bases, the J end lost 0 bases, and 13 bases lay between the germline ends. Germline assignment: CDR1 MDHEN and CDR2 SYDVKM. The CDR3 nucleotides are TGTGCCAGCATTCCAGGTTCAACCTCTGGGGCCAACGTCCTGACTTTC. Translation: CASIPGSTSGANVLTF. Complete variable domain (other parts from reference TRBV28 and TRBJ2-6): DVKVTQSSRYLVKRTGEKVFLECVQDMDHENMFWYRQDPGLGLRLIYFSYDVKMKEKGDIPEGYSVSREKKERFSLILESASTNQTSMYLCASIPGSTSGANVLTFGAGSRLTVL.

The gene calls are TRBV9 and TRBJ2-2, with 9 nucleotides matching TRBD1. Trimming removed 3 bases from V and 1 base from J; junction bases left unmatched: 4. In germline, CDR1 is SGDLS, CDR2 YYNGEE. The CDR3 is 16 amino acids. The CDR3 DNA reads as TGTGCCAGCAGCGGAAGGACAGGGGAGAACACCGGGGAGCTGTTTTTT. It encodes CASSGRTGENTGELFF.

The chain couples TRBV28 to TRBJ1-2, with a possible D match to TRBD1 (6 bases). Trimming removed 4 bases at V and 3 bases at J, with 18 bases between. This CDR3 is built from 16 residues. CDR1 and CDR2 (germline): MDHEN, SYDVKM. The CDR3 here is CASSSLEMDSYYGYTF. The DNA of the CDR3 is TGTGCCAGCAGTTCCCTCGAGATGGACAGTTACTATGGCTACACCTTC.

The chain combines TRBV7-2 with TRBJ2-1; TRBD2 matches 13 bases. Germline V gives CDR1 SGHTA, CDR2 FQGNSA. V shed 5 bases, J shed 3 bases, and the junction held 13 bases outside the gene matches. This CDR3 spans 19 amino acids. The CDR3 nucleotides are TGTGCCAGCAGCCCCCCCGGGACTAGCGGGATTTTTAACTACAATGAGCAGTTCTTC. As protein: CASSPPGTSGIFNYNEQFF.

V gene TRBV28 combines with J gene TRBJ2-1, with D perhaps matching TRBD1 (8 bases). Trimming cost V 1 base and J 3 bases, with 13 bases left between them. CDR3 length: 16 residues. Germline CDR1 is MDHEN and CDR2 is SYDVKM. The CDR3 spells CASSLSTGGDYNEQFF. In DNA, the CDR3 is TGTGCCAGCAGTTTATCAACAGGGGGGGACTACAATGAGCAGTTCTTC.

The V gene is TRBV7-9, the J gene TRBJ2-5; D not certain. CDR3 length: 11 residues. The germline gives CDR1 SEHNR, CDR2 FQNEAQ (reference sequence). Trimming took off 11 bases at V and 5 bases at J, with 12 bases between the two ends. The chain's CDR3 is CAGEGHETQYF. The CDR3 DNA reads TGTGCCGGAGAAGGGCATGAGACCCAGTACTTC.

The CDR3 nucleotides are TGTGCCAGCAGCGTAGGTGGCCAGGCCTACTACGAGCAGTACTTC. Protein: CASSVGGQAYYEQYF. The chain joins TRBV9 to TRBJ2-7; D uncertain. V was shortened by 0 bases and J by 3 bases, with 13 bases between the two germline ends. CDR1 and CDR2 (germline): SGDLS, YYNGEE. The CDR3 sequence is 15 residues long. Full variable domain (outside the CDR3, taken from reference TRBV9 and TRBJ2-7): DSGVTQTPKHLITATGQRVTLRCSPRSGDLSVYWYQQSLDQGLQFLIQYYNGEERAKGNILERFSAQQFPDLHSELNLSSLELGDSALYFCASSVGGQAYYEQYFGPGTRLTVT.